A selection of T cell receptor beta chains follows, all from one sample in a study of shared clonotypes between healthy human individuals. Produced via immunoSEQ multiplex PCR; TCRdb's table is partial and in-frame only. This table holds roughly 2 million clones, less than 95% found once. The sample was naive CD8+ T cells sorted from blood. The receptor source for this set is a man between 18 and 29 years old in good health. Each CDR3 is given with its conserved first and last residue. D genes are given only for firm matches. The size field is filled for only some rows; it gives once, few, many or a size class.

j_call	clone_size	d_call	v_call	cdr3_aa	cdr3_nt
TRBJ2-4	-	TRBD2	TRBV29-1	CSVDRGEGKNIQYF	TGCAGCGTTGACCGCGGGGAGGGAAAAAACATTCAGTACTTC
TRBJ2-3	-	TRBD2	TRBV19	CATALAGITDTQYF	TGTGCCACCGCACTAGCGGGAATCACAGATACGCAGTATTTT
TRBJ2-5	-	-	TRBV29-1	CSVELLSDQETQYF	TGCAGCGTTGAACTCCTCAGCGACCAAGAGACCCAGTACTTC
TRBJ2-7	once	TRBD1	TRBV4-1	CASSHRTGGTYEQYF	TGCGCCAGCAGCCACAGGACAGGGGGCACCTACGAGCAGTACTTC
TRBJ1-1	once	-	TRBV6-1	CASAITEAFF	TGTGCCAGCGCAATCACTGAAGCTTTCTTT
TRBJ2-1	few	TRBD2	TRBV4-3	CASSQERSGRGDEQFF	TGCGCCAGCAGCCAAGAACGAAGCGGGAGGGGCGATGAGCAGTTCTTC
TRBJ2-7	once	-	TRBV19	CASSMPQDPTYEQYF	TGTGCCAGTAGTATGCCTCAGGACCCCACCTACGAGCAGTACTTC
TRBJ1-1	-	TRBD1	TRBV5-1	CASSLGDRGNTEAFF	TGCGCCAGCAGCCTCGGGGACAGGGGGAACACTGAAGCTTTCTTT
TRBJ2-3	-	-	TRBV10-1	CASSESFGDTDTQYF	TGCGCCAGCAGTGAGAGTTTCGGGGACACAGATACGCAGTATTTT
TRBJ2-7	-	-	TRBV4-1	CASSPQGSEQYF	TGCGCCAGCAGCCCCCAGGGTTCCGAGCAGTACTTC
TRBJ2-1	-	TRBD2	TRBV27	CASSSSGRAFEQFF	TGTGCCAGCAGTTCTAGCGGGAGGGCCTTTGAGCAGTTCTTC
TRBJ2-7	once	-	TRBV4-1	CASSQGTADPYEQYF	TGCGCCAGCAGCCAAGGGACAGCAGATCCCTACGAGCAGTACTTC
TRBJ2-7	-	-	TRBV7-9	CASSSQVGAVDEQYF	TGTGCCAGCAGCTCCCAAGTGGGGGCTGTGGACGAGCAGTACTTC
TRBJ2-6	-	-	TRBV9	CASTQGYSGANVLTF	TGTGCCAGCACCCAAGGATACTCTGGGGCCAACGTCCTGACTTTC
TRBJ1-1	-	-	TRBV18	CATTEGNTEAFF	TGTGCCACCACGGAGGGGAACACTGAAGCTTTCTTT
TRBJ2-3	-	-	TRBV29-1	CSVGLGPWYTQYF	TGCAGCGTGGGATTGGGTCCGTGGTATACGCAGTATTTT
TRBJ2-3	-	-	TRBV30	CAWRGSAGATDTQYF	TGTGCCTGGAGAGGGAGCGCGGGGGCCACAGATACGCAGTATTTT
TRBJ1-6	-	TRBD1	TRBV19	CAAGTGVSPLHF	TGTGCCGCCGGGACAGGGGTTTCACCCCTCCACTTT
TRBJ2-3	-	TRBD2	TRBV5-4	CASSFSGGAPDTQYF	TGTGCCAGCAGCTTCAGCGGGGGGGCCCCAGATACGCAGTATTTT
TRBJ1-1	-	TRBD1	TRBV27	CASSLYPQGADTEAFF	TGTGCCAGCAGTTTATACCCACAGGGGGCGGACACTGAAGCTTTCTTT
TRBJ2-2	-	-	TRBV4-1	CASSQALADYTGELFF	TGCGCCAGCAGCCAAGCCCTAGCAGACTACACCGGGGAGCTGTTTTTT
TRBJ1-6	-	-	TRBV10-3	CAISESIEINSPLHF	TGTGCCATCAGTGAGTCGATTGAGATTAATTCACCCCTCCACTTT